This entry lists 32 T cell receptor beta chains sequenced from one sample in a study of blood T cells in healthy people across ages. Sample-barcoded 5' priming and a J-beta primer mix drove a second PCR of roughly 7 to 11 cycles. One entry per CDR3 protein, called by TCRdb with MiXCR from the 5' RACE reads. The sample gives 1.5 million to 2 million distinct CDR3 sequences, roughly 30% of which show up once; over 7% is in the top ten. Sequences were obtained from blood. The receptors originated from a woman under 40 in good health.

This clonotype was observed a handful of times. CDR3 nucleotides: TGCAGTGCTAGAGATGACACGAGGGGCCCCTACGAGCAGTACTTC. It encodes CSARDDTRGPYEQYF. The V call is TRBV20-1, the J call TRBJ2-7; D assignment may be TRBD1 or TRBD2 (5 bases each). This CDR3 has 15 residues. Germline V gives CDR1 DFQATT, CDR2 SNEGSKA (reference sequence). The germline V and J ends were trimmed by 0 bases and 2 bases, with 14 bases remaining between them.

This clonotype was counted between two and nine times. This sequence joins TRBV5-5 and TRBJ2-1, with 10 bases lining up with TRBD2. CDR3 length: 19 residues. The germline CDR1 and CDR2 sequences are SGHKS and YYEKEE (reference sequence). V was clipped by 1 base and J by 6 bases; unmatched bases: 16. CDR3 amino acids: CASSLKAASGGAPLNEQFF. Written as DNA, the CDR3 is TGTGCCAGCAGCTTGAAAGCTGCCAGCGGGGGGGCGCCCCTCAATGAGCAGTTCTTC. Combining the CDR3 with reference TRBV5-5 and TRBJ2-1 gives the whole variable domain DAGVTQSPTHLIKTRGQQVTLRCSPISGHKSVSWYQQVLGQGPQFIFQYYEKEERGRGNFPDRFSARQFPNYSSELNVNALLLGDSALYLCASSLKAASGGAPLNEQFFGPGTRLTVL.

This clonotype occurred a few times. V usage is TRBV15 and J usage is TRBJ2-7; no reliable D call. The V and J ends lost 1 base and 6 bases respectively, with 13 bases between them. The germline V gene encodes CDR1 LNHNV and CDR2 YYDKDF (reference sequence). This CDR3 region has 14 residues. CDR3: CATSRGHGIGEQYF. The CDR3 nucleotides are TGTGCCACCAGCAGAGGGCACGGAATCGGCGAGCAGTACTTC.

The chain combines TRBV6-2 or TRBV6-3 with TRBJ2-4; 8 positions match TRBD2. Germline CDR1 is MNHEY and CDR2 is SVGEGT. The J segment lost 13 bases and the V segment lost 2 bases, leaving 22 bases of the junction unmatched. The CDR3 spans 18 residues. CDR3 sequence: CASSYPRNSGSKWNEQYF. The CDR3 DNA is TGTGCCAGCAGTTACCCTAGAAACAGCGGGAGTAAGTGGAATGAGCAGTACTTC.

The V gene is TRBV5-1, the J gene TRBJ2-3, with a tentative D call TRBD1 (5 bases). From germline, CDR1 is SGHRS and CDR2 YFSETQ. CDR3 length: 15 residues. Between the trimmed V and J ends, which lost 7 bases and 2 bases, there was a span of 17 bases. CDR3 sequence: CASLDSSGPTDTQYF. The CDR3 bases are TGCGCCAGCTTAGACAGTTCTGGGCCCACAGATACGCAGTATTTT.

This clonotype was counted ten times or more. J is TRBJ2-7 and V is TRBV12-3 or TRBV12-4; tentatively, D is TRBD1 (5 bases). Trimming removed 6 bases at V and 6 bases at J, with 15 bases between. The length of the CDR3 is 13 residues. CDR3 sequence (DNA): TGTGCCAGCAGGCCCAGGGATGAAAGCGAGCAGTACTTC. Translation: CASRPRDESEQYF.

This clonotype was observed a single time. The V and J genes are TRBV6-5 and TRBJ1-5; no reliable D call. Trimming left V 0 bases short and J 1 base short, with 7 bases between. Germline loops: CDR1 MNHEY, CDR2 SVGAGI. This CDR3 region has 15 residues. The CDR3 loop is CASSYSRPSNQPQHF. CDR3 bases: TGTGCCAGCAGTTACTCGAGACCGAGCAATCAGCCCCAGCATTTT.

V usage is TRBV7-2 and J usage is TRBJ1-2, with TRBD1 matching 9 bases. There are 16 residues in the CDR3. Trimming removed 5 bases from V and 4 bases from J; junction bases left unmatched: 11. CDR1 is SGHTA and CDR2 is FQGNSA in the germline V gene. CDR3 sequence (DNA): TGTGCCAGCAGCCCACAGGTGGACAGGGGTGGCTATGGCTACACCTTC. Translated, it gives CASSPQVDRGGYGYTF.

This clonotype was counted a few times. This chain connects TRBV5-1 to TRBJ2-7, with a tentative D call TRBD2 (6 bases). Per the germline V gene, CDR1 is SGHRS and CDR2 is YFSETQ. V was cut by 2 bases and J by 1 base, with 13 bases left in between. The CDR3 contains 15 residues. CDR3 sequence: CASSFTAGPSYEQYF. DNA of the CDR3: TGCGCCAGCAGCTTTACTGCGGGACCGTCCTACGAGCAGTACTTC.

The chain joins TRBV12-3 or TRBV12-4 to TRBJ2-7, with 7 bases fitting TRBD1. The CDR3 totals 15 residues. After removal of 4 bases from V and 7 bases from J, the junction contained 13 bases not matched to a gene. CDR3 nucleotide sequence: TGTGCCAGCAGTTGCCCATTGACAGGGCCGGGTGAGCAGTACTTC. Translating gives CASSCPLTGPGEQYF.

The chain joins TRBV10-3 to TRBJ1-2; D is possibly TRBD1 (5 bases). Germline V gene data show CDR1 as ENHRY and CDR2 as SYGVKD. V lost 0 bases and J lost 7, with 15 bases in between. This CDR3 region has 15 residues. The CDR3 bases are TGTGCCATCAGTGAGTCGGGACCCTATTCTCCTGGCTACACCTTC. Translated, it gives CAISESGPYSPGYTF.

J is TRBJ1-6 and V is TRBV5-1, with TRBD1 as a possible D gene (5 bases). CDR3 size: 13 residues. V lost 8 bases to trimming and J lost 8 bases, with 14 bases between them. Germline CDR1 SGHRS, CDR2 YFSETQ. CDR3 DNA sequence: TGCGCCAGTTCCAGGGTAGGGGATTCACCCCTCCACTTT. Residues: CASSRVGDSPLHF.

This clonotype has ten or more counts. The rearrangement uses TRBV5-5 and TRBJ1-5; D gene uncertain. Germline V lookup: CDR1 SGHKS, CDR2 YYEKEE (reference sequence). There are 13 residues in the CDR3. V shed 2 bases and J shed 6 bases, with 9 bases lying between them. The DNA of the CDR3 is TGTGCCAGCAGCTTATTAAGCGGTCAGCCCCAGCATTTT. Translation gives CASSLLSGQPQHF.

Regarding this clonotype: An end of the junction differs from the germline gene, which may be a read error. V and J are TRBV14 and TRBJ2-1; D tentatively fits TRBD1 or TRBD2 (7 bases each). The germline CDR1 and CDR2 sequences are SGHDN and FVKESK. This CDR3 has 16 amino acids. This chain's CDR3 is CASSQDFQGGYNEQFF. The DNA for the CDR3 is TGTGCCAGCAGCCAAGACTTCCAGGGGGGGTACAATGAACAGTTCTTC.

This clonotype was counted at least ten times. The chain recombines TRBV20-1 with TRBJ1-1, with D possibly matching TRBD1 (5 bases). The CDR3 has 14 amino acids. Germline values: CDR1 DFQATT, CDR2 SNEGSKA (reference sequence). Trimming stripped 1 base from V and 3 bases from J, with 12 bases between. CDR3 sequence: CSARGGAADTEAFF. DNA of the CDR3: TGCAGTGCTAGAGGAGGGGCAGCGGACACTGAAGCTTTCTTT.

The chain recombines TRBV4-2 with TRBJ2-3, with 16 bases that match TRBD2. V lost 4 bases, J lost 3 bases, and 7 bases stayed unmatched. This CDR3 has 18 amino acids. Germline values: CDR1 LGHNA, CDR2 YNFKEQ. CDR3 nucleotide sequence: TGTGCCAGCAGCCGGGGACTAGCGGGGGGGGTAGAGACAGATACGCAGTATTTT. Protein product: CASSRGLAGGVETDTQYF.

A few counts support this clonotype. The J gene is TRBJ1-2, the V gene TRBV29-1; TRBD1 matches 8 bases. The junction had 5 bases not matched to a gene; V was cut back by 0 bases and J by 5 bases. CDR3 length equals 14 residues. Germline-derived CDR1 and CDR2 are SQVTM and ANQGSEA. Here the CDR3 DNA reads TGCAGCGTTGAAGATGGGACAGGTCGGTATGGCTACACCTTC. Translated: CSVEDGTGRYGYTF. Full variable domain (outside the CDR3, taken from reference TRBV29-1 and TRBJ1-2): SAVISQKPSRDICQRGTSLTIQCQVDSQVTMMFWYRQQPGQSLTLIATANQGSEATYESGFVIDKFPISRPNLTFSTLTVSNMSPEDSSIYLCSVEDGTGRYGYTFGSGTRLTVV.

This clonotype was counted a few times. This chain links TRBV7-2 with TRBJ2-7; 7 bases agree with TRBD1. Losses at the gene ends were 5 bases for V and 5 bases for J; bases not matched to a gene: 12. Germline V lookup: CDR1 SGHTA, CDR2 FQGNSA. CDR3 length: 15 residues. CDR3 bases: TGTGCCAGCAGCCTAAATGACAGGGATCACAACGAGCAGTACTTC. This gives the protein CASSLNDRDHNEQYF.

CDR3 sequence reads: CASSPDASEQYF. The CDR3 DNA sequence: TGTGCCAGCAGCCCGGATGCCTCCGAGCAGTACTTC. The chain employs TRBV7-2 and TRBJ2-7, with D hard to call. In germline, CDR1 is SGHTA, CDR2 FQGNSA. The CDR3 is 12 amino acids. V dropped 5 bases and J dropped 6 bases, with 11 bases sitting between them.

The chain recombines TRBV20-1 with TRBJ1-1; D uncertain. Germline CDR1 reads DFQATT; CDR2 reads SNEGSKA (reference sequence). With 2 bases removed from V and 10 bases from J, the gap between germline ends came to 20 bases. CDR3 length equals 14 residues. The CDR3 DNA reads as TGCAGTGCTAGACCTTGGCCGGGTGCCCTTGGAGCTTTCTTT. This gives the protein CSARPWPGALGAFF.

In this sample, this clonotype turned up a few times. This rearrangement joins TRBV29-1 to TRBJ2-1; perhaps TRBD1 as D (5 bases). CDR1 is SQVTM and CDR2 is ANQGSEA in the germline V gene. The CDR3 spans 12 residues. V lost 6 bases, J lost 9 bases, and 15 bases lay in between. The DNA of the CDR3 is TGCAGCGTAACAGGTAGCTGTAGTGAGCAGTTCTTC. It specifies CSVTGSCSEQFF.

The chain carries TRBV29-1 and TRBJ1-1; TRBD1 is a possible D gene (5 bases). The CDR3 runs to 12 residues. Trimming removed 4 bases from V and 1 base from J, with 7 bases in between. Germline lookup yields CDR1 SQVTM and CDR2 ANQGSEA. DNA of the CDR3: TGCAGCGTTGGGACACCGAACACTGAAGCTTTCTTT. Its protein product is CSVGTPNTEAFF.

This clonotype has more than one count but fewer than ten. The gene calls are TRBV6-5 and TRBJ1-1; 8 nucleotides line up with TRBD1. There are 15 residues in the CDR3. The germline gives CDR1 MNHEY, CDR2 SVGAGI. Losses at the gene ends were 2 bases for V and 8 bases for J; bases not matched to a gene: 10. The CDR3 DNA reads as TGTGCCAGCAGTTACACCGTGACAGGGGTTAGGGAAGCTTTCTTT. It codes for CASSYTVTGVREAFF.

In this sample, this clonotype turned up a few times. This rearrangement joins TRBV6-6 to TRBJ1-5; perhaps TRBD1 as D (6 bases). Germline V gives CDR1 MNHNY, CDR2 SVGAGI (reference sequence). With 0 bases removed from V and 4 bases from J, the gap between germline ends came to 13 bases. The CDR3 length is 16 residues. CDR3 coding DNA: TGTGCCAGCAGTTACTCATTACAGGGCCGTAATCAGCCCCAGCATTTT. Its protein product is CASSYSLQGRNQPQHF.

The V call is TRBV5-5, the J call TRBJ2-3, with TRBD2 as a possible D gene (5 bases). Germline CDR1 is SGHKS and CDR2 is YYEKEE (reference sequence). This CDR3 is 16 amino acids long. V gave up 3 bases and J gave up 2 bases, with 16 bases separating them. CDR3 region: CASSSHRGSPTDTQYF. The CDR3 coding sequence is TGTGCCAGCAGCTCCCACCGGGGATCCCCCACAGATACGCAGTATTTT.

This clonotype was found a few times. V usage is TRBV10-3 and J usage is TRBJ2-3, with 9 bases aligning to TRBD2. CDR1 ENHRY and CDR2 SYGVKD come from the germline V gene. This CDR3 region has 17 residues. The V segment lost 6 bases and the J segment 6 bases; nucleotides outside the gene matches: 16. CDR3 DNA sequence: TGTGCCATCAGCCCGAACGCGGGGGGGCCCGCGGGGGATACGCAGTATTTT. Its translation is CAISPNAGGPAGDTQYF.

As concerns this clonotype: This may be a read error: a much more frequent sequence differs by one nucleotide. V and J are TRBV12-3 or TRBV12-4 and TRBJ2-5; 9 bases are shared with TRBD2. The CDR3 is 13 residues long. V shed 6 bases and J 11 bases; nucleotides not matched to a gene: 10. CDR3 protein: CASSYTSGPWQYF. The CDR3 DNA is TGTGCCAGCAGCTACACTAGCGGGCCATGGCAGTACTTC.

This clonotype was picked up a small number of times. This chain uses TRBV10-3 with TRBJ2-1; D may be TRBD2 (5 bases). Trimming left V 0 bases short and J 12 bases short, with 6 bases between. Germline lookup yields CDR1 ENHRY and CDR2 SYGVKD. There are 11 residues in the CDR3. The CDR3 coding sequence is TGTGCCATCAGTGAGTCTGGGAGGCAGTTCTTC. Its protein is CAISESGRQFF.

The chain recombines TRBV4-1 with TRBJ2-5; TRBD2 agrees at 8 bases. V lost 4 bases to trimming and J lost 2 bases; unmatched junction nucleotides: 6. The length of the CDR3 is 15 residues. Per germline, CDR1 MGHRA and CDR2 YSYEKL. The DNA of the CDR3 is TGCGCCAGCAGCCGAAGAGCGGGGGTGCAAGAGACCCAGTACTTC. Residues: CASSRRAGVQETQYF.

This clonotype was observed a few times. CDR3 coding DNA: TGTGCCAGCAGTTTAAGGCTAGCGGGGTGGGAGACCCAGTACTTC. This gives the protein CASSLRLAGWETQYF. The chain employs TRBV12-3 or TRBV12-4 and TRBJ2-5; 9 positions match TRBD2. V gave up 2 bases and J gave up 5 bases; unmatched junction bases: 6. This CDR3 is 15 amino acids long.

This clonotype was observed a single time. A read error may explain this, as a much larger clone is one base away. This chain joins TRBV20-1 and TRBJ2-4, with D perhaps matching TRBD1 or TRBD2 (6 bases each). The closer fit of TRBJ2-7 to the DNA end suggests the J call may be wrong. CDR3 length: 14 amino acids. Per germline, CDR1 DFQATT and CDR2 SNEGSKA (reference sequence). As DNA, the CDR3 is TGCAGTGCTGGAGGGACGGGACACCTCTACGAGCAGTACTTC. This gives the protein CSAGGTGHLYEQYF.

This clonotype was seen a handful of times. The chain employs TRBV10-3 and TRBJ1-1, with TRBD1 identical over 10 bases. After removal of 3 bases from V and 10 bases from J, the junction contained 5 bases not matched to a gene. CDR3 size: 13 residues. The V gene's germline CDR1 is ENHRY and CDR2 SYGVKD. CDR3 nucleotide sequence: TGTGCCATCAGTGACGGGGGGGACAGGGGAGCTTTCTTT. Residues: CAISDGGDRGAFF.